This TCR beta chain stems from a study of cytomegalovirus exposure and HLA in healthy donors. Study-level results: A prior analysis recorded that most TCR beta V segments were productive about 87% or about 30% of the time. Cytomegalovirus-associated TCR beta chains were listed, numbering 150 to 200. In a later analysis, a missense DCLRE1C variant was linked to TCR beta V- and J-gene trimming. It was assumed in the presence/absence analyses that sequencing depth was roughly uniform across donors.

The CDR3 covers 14 residues. Germline values: CDR1 SQVTM, CDR2 ANQGSEA. Trimming took 7 bases from V and 5 from J; bases not matched to a gene: 9. As regards this clone: The antigen remains undetermined.

Primers included in the PCR were 60 Vbeta and 13 Jbeta primers. Assay: immunoSEQ multiplex PCR; the TCRdb copy retains only in-frame clones and omits some. The repertoire has 110,000 to 150,000 clones, 70% to 80% of them found once; the top ten carry 4.5% to 6%. The V gene is TRBV29-1, the J gene TRBJ1-5, with 9 nucleotides matching TRBD1. This receptor was obtained from a woman in her fifties or sixties in good health and CMV-seronegative. The specimen was PBMCs. The CDR3 reads CSAATGGMDQPQHF. DNA for the CDR3: TGCAGCGCTGCGACAGGGGGTATGGATCAGCCCCAGCATTTT.